The entry that follows covers one T cell receptor (beta chain) sequence. The study made its TCR cDNA through 5'RACE template switching. That step introduced a universal primer site along with UMIs. A single record per CDR3 protein comes from TCRdb applying MiXCR to the 5' RACE reads. This table has 300,000 to 400,000 distinct CDR3 sequences, 8% to 10% appearing once. The CDR3 extends over 16 amino acids. Germline V gene data show CDR1 as SGHTA and CDR2 as FQGNSA. V lost 0 bases, J lost 3 bases, and 14 bases lay in between. These data belong to a study of T cells after yellow fever vaccination. Study-level information: Fractions containing few cells were prepared with SMART-Seq v4 Ultra Low Input.

Sequences were derived from PBMCs, sampled on the day of the first yellow fever vaccination. The clonotype was recovered from a young man who received the YFV17D yellow fever vaccine. The rearrangement links TRBV7-2 to TRBJ2-5; D uncertain. The CDR3 bases are TGTGCCAGCAGCTTAGCGGCTGAGCAGGCCGAAGAGACCCAGTACTTC. Protein product: CASSLAAEQAEETQYF.